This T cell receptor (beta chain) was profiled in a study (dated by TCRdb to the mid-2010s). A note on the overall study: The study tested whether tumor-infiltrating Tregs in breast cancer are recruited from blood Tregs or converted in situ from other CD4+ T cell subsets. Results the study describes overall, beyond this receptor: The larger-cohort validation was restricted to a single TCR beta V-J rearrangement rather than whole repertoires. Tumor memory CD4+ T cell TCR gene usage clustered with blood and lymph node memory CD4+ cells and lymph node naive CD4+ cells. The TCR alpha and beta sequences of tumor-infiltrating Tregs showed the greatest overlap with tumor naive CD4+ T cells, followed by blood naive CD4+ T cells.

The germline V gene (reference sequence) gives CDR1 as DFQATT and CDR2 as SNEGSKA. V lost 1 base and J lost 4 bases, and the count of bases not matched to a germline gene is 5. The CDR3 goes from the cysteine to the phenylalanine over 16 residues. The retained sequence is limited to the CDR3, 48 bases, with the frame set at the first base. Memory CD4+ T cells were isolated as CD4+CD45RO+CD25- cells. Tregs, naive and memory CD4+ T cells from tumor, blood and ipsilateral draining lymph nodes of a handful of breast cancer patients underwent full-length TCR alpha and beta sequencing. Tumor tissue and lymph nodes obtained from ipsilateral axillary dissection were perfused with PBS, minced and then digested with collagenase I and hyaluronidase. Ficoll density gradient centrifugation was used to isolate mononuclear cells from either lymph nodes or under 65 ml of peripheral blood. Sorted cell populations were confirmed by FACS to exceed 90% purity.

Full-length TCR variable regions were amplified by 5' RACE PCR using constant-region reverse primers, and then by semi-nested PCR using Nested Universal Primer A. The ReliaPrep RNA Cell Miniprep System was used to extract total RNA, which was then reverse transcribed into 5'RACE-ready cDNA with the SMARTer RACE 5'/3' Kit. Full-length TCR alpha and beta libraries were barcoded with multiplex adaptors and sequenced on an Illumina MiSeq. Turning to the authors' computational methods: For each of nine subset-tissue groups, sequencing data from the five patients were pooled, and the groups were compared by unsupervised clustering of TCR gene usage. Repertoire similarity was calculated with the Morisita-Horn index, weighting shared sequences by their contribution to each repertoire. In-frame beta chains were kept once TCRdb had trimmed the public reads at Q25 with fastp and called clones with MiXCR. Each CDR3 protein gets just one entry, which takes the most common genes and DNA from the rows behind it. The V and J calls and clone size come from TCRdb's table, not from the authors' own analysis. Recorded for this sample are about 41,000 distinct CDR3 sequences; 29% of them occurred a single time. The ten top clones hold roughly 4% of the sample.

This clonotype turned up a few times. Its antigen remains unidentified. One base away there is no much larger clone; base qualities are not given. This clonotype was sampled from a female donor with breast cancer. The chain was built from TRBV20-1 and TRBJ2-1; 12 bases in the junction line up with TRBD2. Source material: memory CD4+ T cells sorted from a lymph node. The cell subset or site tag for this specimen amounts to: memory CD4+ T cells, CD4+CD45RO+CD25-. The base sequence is TGCAGTGCTAGAGTAACCACTAGCGGGAGGTACAATGAGCAGTTCTTC. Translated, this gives CSARVTTSGRYNEQFF.